The 19 T cell receptor beta chains presented below share a single source sample, sequenced in a study of cytomegalovirus exposure and HLA in healthy donors. PCR primers comprised 60 Vbeta and 13 Jbeta primers. Sequencing was performed with immunoSEQ multiplex PCR; in TCRdb, only in-frame clones are kept and a portion is missing. The table has 110,000 to 150,000 clones, 80% seen once. Material: PBMCs. These TCRs come from a man aged 35-49 years in good health and CMV-seronegative.

Only one count was recorded for this clone. The chain carries TRBV15 and TRBJ1-4; 7 bases fit TRBD1. With 1 base clipped from V and 3 bases from J, the junction kept 2 bases outside the gene matches. CDR1 is LNHNV, CDR2 YYDKDF, per germline (reference sequence). The CDR3 contains 15 residues. The CDR3 region is CATSRGGGPNEKLFF. In DNA form, the CDR3 reads TGTGCCACCAGCAGAGGAGGGGGCCCTAATGAAAAACTGTTTTTT.

V and J are TRBV5-5 and TRBJ2-7; D gene ambiguous. The CDR3 has 13 amino acids. V was cut by 6 bases and J by 3 bases, with 13 bases left in between. CDR1 and CDR2 (germline): SGHKS, YYEKEE (reference sequence). CDR3 loop: CASNLVPIYEQYF. The CDR3 coding sequence is TGTGCCAGCAACCTAGTCCCGATCTACGAGCAGTACTTC.

The rearrangement links TRBV5-1 to TRBJ1-2; perhaps TRBD1 as D (6 bases). V lost 2 bases, J lost 0 bases, and 11 bases lay in between. The CDR3 is 15 amino acids. Germline V gene data show CDR1 as SGHRS and CDR2 as YFSETQ. The DNA for the CDR3 is TGCGCCAGCAGCTTCAGGGGCGCCTCTAACTATGGCTACACCTTC. It specifies CASSFRGASNYGYTF. The whole variable domain, filled in from reference TRBV5-1 and TRBJ1-2, reads KAGVTQTPRYLIKTRGQQVTLSCSPISGHRSVSWYQQTPGQGLQFLFEYFSETQRNKGNFPGRFSGRQFSNSRSEMNVSTLELGDSALYLCASSFRGASNYGYTFGSGTRLTVV.

V is TRBV7-8 and J is TRBJ1-6; 8 bases line up with TRBD1. CDR3 length: 15 residues. Germline assignment: CDR1 SGHVS and CDR2 FQNEAQ. The V and J ends lost 4 bases and 9 bases, in that order; junction bases with no gene match: 8. The CDR3 is CASSSTGTGSSPLHF. For the CDR3, the DNA is TGTGCCAGCAGCTCCACCGGGACAGGAAGTTCACCCCTCCACTTT. Full variable domain (missing parts from reference TRBV7-8 and TRBJ1-6): GAGVSQSPRYKVAKRGQDVALRCDPISGHVSLFWYQQALGQGPEFLTYFQNEAQLDKSGLPSDRFFAERPEGSVSTLKIQRTQQEDSAVYLCASSSTGTGSSPLHFGNGTRLTVT.

The rearrangement uses TRBV4-3 and TRBJ2-2; 9 bases are shared with TRBD1. The J segment lost 1 base and the V segment lost 3 bases, leaving 0 bases of the junction unmatched. CDR1 and CDR2 (germline): LGHNA, YSLEER. CDR3 length: 15 residues. This CDR3 is CASSQDRGNTGELFF. In nucleotides, the CDR3 is TGCGCCAGCAGCCAGGACAGGGGGAACACCGGGGAGCTGTTTTTT.

The chain couples TRBV7-8 to TRBJ1-1, with 7 bases fitting TRBD1. The germline V gene has CDR1 SGHVS and CDR2 FQNEAQ. V was pared by 10 bases and J by 0 bases, with 11 bases of the junction left unmatched. The CDR3 is 15 residues long. The CDR3 sequence is CATRSEGAVNTEAFF. The CDR3 DNA is TGTGCCACTCGGTCAGAGGGGGCGGTGAACACTGAAGCTTTCTTT.

The V and J genes are TRBV7-9 and TRBJ2-3; D not certain. V lost 6 bases and J 4 bases, leaving 11 bases between the germline ends. Germline V gene data show CDR1 as SEHNR and CDR2 as FQNEAQ (reference sequence). CDR3 length equals 13 residues. The CDR3 DNA sequence: TGTGCCAGCAGTTCGCTTGGAGCAGATACGCAGTATTTT. It specifies CASSSLGADTQYF.

The chain recombines TRBV13 with TRBJ1-4; D possibly corresponds to TRBD1 (5 bases). Trimming removed 6 bases at V and 0 bases at J, with 11 bases between. Per germline, CDR1 PRHDT and CDR2 FYEKMQ (reference sequence). This CDR3 spans 15 amino acids. The CDR3 region has the DNA TGTGCCAGCAGTCCGGTACAGGCAACTAATGAAAAACTGTTTTTT. Its protein product is CASSPVQATNEKLFF.

The chain combines TRBV21-1 with TRBJ1-1; the D call of TRBD1 is as the table states it, not checked on the DNA. TRBV21-1 is shown as a pseudogene. This CDR3 comprises 14 residues. CDR3 amino acids: CASSKNRDGTEAFF. DNA of the CDR3: TGTGCCAGCAGCAAAAACAGGGACGGCACTGAAGCTTTCTTT.

The CDR3 protein is CASSRQGIGYEQYF. The CDR3 DNA sequence: TGTGCCAGCTCCCGACAGGGGATAGGGTACGAGCAGTACTTC. The chain joins TRBV14 to TRBJ2-7, with 8 bases identical to TRBD1. Germline V lookup: CDR1 SGHDN, CDR2 FVKESK. V lost 8 bases and J lost 4; bases outside the gene matches: 10. The CDR3 consists of 14 residues.

This chain uses TRBV5-1 with TRBJ1-2, with a tentative D call TRBD1 (5 bases). The germline V gene encodes CDR1 SGHRS and CDR2 YFSETQ. Trimming took off 3 bases at V and 9 bases at J, with 12 bases between the two ends. This CDR3 spans 12 amino acids. The CDR3 nucleotides are TGCGCCAGCAGCTCCCACGGGGGAAGCTACACCTTC. This encodes CASSSHGGSYTF.

CDR3 DNA sequence: TGTGCCATCAGTGAGTCGGGCGCAGCGGGGGATACGCAGTATTTT. This codes for CAISESGAAGDTQYF. The chain combines TRBV10-3 with TRBJ2-3, with TRBD2 identical over 7 bases. The CDR3 has 15 amino acids. Germline-derived CDR1 and CDR2 are ENHRY and SYGVKD. V shed 0 bases, J shed 6 bases, and the junction held 6 bases outside the gene matches.

CDR3 coding DNA: TGTGCCAGCAGCGTAGAGGCCCGTTGGGACAGCGGAAACACCATATATTTT. As protein: CASSVEARWDSGNTIYF. The chain has TRBV9 and TRBJ1-3, with 7 bases matching TRBD1. Trimming at V came to 0 bases and at J to 4 bases, leaving 10 bases not matched to a gene. The CDR3 totals 17 residues. CDR1 SGDLS and CDR2 YYNGEE come from the germline V gene. The full variable domain, with the rest looked up from reference TRBV9 and TRBJ1-3, is DSGVTQTPKHLITATGQRVTLRCSPRSGDLSVYWYQQSLDQGLQFLIQYYNGEERAKGNILERFSAQQFPDLHSELNLSSLELGDSALYFCASSVEARWDSGNTIYFGEGSWLTVV.

This rearrangement joins TRBV14 to TRBJ1-4; D gene uncertain. V was shortened by 3 bases and J by 4 bases, with 9 bases between the two germline ends. Per the germline V gene, CDR1 is SGHDN and CDR2 is FVKESK. The CDR3 has 14 amino acids. Here the CDR3 DNA reads TGTGCCAGCAGCCAGCGGTCCCTTAATGAAAAACTGTTTTTT. Its translation: CASSQRSLNEKLFF.

This chain uses TRBV27 with TRBJ2-7, with 7 bases aligning to TRBD1. Germline lookup yields CDR1 MNHEY and CDR2 SMNVEV (reference sequence). J gave up 2 bases and V 5 bases, and 9 bases lay outside the gene matches. The CDR3 runs to 15 residues. CDR3 nucleotide sequence: TGTGCCAGCAGTATACAGGGACAGTTAGCCTACGAGCAGTACTTC. Protein sequence: CASSIQGQLAYEQYF.

The chain is built from TRBV10-3 and TRBJ2-3, with TRBD2 as a possible D gene (5 bases). The V gene's germline CDR1 is ENHRY and CDR2 SYGVKD. Trimming left V 11 bases short and J 5 bases short, with 17 bases between. The CDR3 length is 13 residues. For the CDR3, the DNA is TGTGCCTCCAAGGGAGTCTTGAGAGATACGCAGTATTTT. The encoded protein is CASKGVLRDTQYF.

The chain links TRBV30 to TRBJ1-2; 10 nucleotides align to TRBD1. There are 15 residues in the CDR3. Trimming removed 1 base from V and 2 bases from J; junction bases left unmatched: 4. Germline CDR1 reads GTSNPN; CDR2 reads SVGIG (reference sequence). CDR3 in DNA: TGTGCCTGGAGTGGACCGGGACAGGGGAACTATGGCTACACCTTC. Residues: CAWSGPGQGNYGYTF.

CDR3 nucleotide sequence: TGTGCCAGCTCACCTTTCTCTCAGGGTCTTTCGGGCTATGGCTACACCTTC. It specifies CASSPFSQGLSGYGYTF. This chain connects TRBV18 to TRBJ1-2; possibly TRBD1 for D (5 bases). CDR1 KGHSH and CDR2 LQKENI come from the germline V gene. The CDR3 consists of 17 residues. V lost 3 bases and J 4 bases, leaving 21 bases between the germline ends.

This chain links TRBV28 with TRBJ2-4, with 7 bases that match TRBD1. Trimming at V came to 5 bases and at J to 15 bases, leaving 7 bases not matched to a gene. Germline values: CDR1 MDHEN, CDR2 SYDVKM. This CDR3 is built from 11 residues. CDR3 coding DNA: TGTGCCAGCAGTGCAGGGACAGCCTCGTACTTC. Residues: CASSAGTASYF. Using reference TRBV28 and TRBJ2-4 for the parts outside the CDR3, the full variable domain is DVKVTQSSRYLVKRTGEKVFLECVQDMDHENMFWYRQDPGLGLRLIYFSYDVKMKEKGDIPEGYSVSREKKERFSLILESASTNQTSMYLCASSAGTASYFGAGTRLSVL.